This T cell receptor (beta chain) was recorded in a study of T cells in Graves' hyperthyroidism and ophthalmopathy (dated by TCRdb to between 2019 and 2020). In terms of the full investigation: TCR V-J signatures able to tell the groups apart were searched for in a discovery cohort of 90 to 100 patients, of whom approximately 40 had Graves' ophthalmopathy and around 57 had stable Graves' hyperthyroidism. An independent validation cohort of 18 to 20 hyperthyroidism patients and roughly 16 patients who later progressed to ophthalmopathy tested prospective prediction of ophthalmopathy. The roughly 94 discovery patients were randomly divided into training and test sets at a 7:3 ratio. The study also compared thyroid tissue and blood T-cell repertoires from 6 or 7 Graves' hyperthyroidism patients. After sampling, hyperthyroidism patients received methimazole starting at 30 mg daily, and ophthalmopathy patients received high-dose intravenous methylprednisolone. The paper reports TCR Vbeta CDR3 sequencing of roughly 140 peripheral blood samples: 43 ophthalmopathy, under 85 hyperthyroidism and 17 progressor patients.

Any patient with an uncontrolled infection, another autoimmune disease, pregnancy or lactation was excluded. Diagnoses were established on the basis of clinical symptoms, serum thyroxine and TRAb, thyroid ultrasound, and orbital computed tomography. Total RNA was extracted with Trizol reagent, and quality was checked on an Agilent 2100 Bioanalyzer. In regard to this clonotype: What this receptor recognizes is not known. Base-call qualities are not available, and no considerably larger clone is one nucleotide away.

V was cut back by 5 bases and J by 4 bases, leaving a gap of 10 bases between them. The CDR3 covers 14 residues, taking in both the cysteine and the phenylalanine. CDR3 DNA only is kept here, 42 bases in frame from base 1. The germline V gene gives CDR1 as KGHDR and CDR2 as SFDVKD. The TCR beta CDR3 regions were amplified from RNA transcripts. For the first round of RT-PCR on the TCR CDR3, the HTBI primer set was used together with the Qiagen OneStep RT-PCR kit. The libraries were constructed in a second round of multiplex PCR and then size-selected and purified. Libraries were sequenced paired-end with 100 bp reads on an Illumina HiSeq2000. From the authors' description of their analysis: SOAPnuke was used to process the raw data, removing reads that contained adapters or uncalled bases, had a mean Phred below 15, or lacked an exact match to the constant primer or identifier. COPE v1.2.5 was used to merge the high-quality paired reads, and each unique nucleotide sequence was defined as a clonotype. MiTCR v1.1 was used to align clonotypes to the IMGT TRBV, TRBD and TRBJ reference segments. Analysis was restricted to V-J combinations with a frequency above 0.0001, which covered roughly 99% of repertoires. A TCS score was defined as the ratio of F50 (clonal expansion) to E x V (chaos), with BLOSUM62-based TCRdist applied between CDR3 peptides within each V-J. Welch's t-statistics and random forest reduced 450 to 600 V-J features to roughly 13, which were used in a naive Bayes classifier (R e1071). Thyroid-blood repertoire similarity was quantified with the Morisita-Horn index. The public sequencing data were trimmed at Q25 with fastp and processed into clonotypes with MiXCR by TCRdb, which kept only in-frame beta chains. Identical CDR3 protein sequences are pooled into one entry, listed with their most common genes and DNA. The authors' filters were not applied to this entry. The table for this sample lists approximately 700,000 distinct CDR3 sequences; over 40% of them were counted only once. The top ten constitute approximately 6.8% of the sample.

Results and caveats for the whole study, not just this receptor: In validation, the model predicted progression to ophthalmopathy a median of around 6.5 months before onset, with about 67% sensitivity and roughly 79% specificity. Ophthalmopathy was separated from stable hyperthyroidism by a 13 V-J signature model, with approximately 85% sensitivity and about 84% specificity obtained in cross-validation and 80%/75% obtained in testing. No statistical method was used to set the sample size in advance, and investigators knew the group allocation. Most expanded thyroid clonotypes (frequency above 0.001) were also detected in blood, suggesting blood repertoires may reflect thyroid immune responses.

This receptor was taken from an adult man with Graves' disease, either hyperthyroidism or ophthalmopathy (not recorded which). Sequenced input: peripheral blood or thyroid tissue (not recorded which). The sequence links TRBV24-1 to TRBJ1-4; no D segment can be confidently identified. CDR3 loop: CATSGTTSNEKLFF. The DNA is as follows: TGTGCCACCAGTGGAACGACTAGTAATGAAAAACTGTTTTTT.